These T cell receptor beta chains were read from a single sample in a study of CD8 T cells in Susac syndrome. From the immunoSEQ multiplex PCR reads, TCRdb called clonotypes with MiXCR, one entry per CDR3 protein. The table shows around 56,000 distinct CDR3 sequences, with around nine tenths occurring only once. Sequencing input: CD8+ T cells from PBMCs. Every receptor here comes from a human donor in good health. Both conserved end residues are trimmed from each CDR3.

V	J	CDR3
TRBV5-1	TRBJ1-4	ASSAGGGMYEKLF
TRBV7-3	TRBJ2-5	ASSLGPGDQETQY
TRBV7-9	TRBJ2-2	ASSIGATGELF
TRBV3-1	TRBJ2-7	ASSNTPGLSYEQY
TRBV4-2	TRBJ2-1	ASSPQSYSYNEQF
TRBV27	TRBJ2-3	ASSKIWGLAWDTQY
TRBV14	TRBJ1-1	ASSQVAPRNTEAF
TRBV7-9	TRBJ2-5	ASSLAQGKETQY
TRBV7-9	TRBJ1-1	ASSSGRRLNTEAF
TRBV4-1	TRBJ1-5	ASSHPEEGLDQPQH
TRBV27	TRBJ2-7	ASARGPGQGFYEQY
TRBV5-1	TRBJ1-1	ASSLDGGGSTEAF
TRBV6-6	TRBJ2-2	ASSRSGLDTGELF
TRBV12-3/TRBV12-4	TRBJ2-3	ASSSRGLGTDTQY
TRBV5-4	TRBJ1-2	ASSFDRGYGYT
TRBV19	TRBJ2-7	ATSPSWGSYEQY
TRBV9	TRBJ2-1	ASSVRGGVVSYNEQF
TRBV24-1	TRBJ2-7	ATSSIDRPYEQY
TRBV5-1	TRBJ2-1	ASSLVRGWIYNEQF
TRBV6-6	TRBJ1-2	ASSSLGVVNGYT
TRBV2	TRBJ1-1	ASSVAF
TRBV19	TRBJ2-3	ASSDRFSSTDTQY
TRBV7-2	TRBJ1-6	ASSLGAPGRGASPLH
TRBV4-1	TRBJ2-7	ASSPRGTSGGSYEQY
TRBV7-2	TRBJ2-3	ALRGSDTQY
TRBV25-1	TRBJ1-4	ASSDIPPGEKLF
TRBV24-1	TRBJ2-1	ATLDCNEQF
TRBV14	TRBJ2-5	ASSLYGTEETQY
TRBV19	TRBJ2-4	ASSWGNIQY
TRBV12-3/TRBV12-4	TRBJ2-5	ASSFGSTQETQY
TRBV5-4	TRBJ1-2	ASSSGTAYGYT